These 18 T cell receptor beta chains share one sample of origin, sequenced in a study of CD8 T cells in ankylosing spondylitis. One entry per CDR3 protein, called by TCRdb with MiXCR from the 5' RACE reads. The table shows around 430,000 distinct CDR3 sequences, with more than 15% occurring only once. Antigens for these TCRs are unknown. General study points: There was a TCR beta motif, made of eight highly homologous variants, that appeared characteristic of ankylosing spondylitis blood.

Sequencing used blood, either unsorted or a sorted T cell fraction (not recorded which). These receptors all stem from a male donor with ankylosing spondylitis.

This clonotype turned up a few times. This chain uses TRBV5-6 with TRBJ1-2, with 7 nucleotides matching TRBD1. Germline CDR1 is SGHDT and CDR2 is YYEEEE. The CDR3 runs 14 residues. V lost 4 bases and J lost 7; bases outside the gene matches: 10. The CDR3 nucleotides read TGTGCCAGCAGCCAAGGGGGCCCCGGGAGTGGCTACACCTTC. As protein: CASSQGGPGSGYTF.

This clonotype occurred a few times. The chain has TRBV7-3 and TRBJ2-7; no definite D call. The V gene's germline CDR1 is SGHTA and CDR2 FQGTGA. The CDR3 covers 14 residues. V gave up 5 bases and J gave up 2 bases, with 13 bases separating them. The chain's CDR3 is CASSLSGYAYEQYF. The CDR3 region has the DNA TGTGCCAGCAGCCTTAGTGGGTATGCCTACGAGCAGTACTTC.

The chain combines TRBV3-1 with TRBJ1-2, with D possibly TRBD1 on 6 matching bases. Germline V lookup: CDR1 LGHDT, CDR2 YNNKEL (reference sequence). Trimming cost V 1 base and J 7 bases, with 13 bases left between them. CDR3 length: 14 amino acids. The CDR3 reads CASSQANRAGGYTF. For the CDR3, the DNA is TGTGCCAGCAGCCAAGCGAACAGGGCCGGTGGCTACACCTTC.

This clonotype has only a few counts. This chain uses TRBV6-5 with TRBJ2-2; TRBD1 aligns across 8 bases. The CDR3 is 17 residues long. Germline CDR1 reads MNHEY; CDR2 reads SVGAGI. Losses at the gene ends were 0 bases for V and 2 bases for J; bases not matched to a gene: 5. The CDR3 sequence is CASSYSSGQGNTGELFF. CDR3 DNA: TGTGCCAGCAGTTACTCGAGCGGACAGGGAAACACCGGGGAGCTGTTTTTT.

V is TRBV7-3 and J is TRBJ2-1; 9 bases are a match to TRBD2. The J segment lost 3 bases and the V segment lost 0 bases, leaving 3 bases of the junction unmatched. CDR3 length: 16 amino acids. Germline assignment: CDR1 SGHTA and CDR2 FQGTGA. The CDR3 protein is CASSLTLAGDYNEQFF. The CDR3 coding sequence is TGTGCCAGCAGCTTAACCTTAGCGGGAGACTACAATGAGCAGTTCTTC.

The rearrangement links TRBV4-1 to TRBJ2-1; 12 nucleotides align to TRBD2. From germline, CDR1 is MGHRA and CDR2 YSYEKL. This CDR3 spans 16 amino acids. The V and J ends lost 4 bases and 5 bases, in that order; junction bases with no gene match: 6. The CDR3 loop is CASSLFTSGGNNEQFF. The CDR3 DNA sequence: TGCGCCAGCAGCCTTTTTACTAGCGGGGGGAACAATGAGCAGTTCTTC.

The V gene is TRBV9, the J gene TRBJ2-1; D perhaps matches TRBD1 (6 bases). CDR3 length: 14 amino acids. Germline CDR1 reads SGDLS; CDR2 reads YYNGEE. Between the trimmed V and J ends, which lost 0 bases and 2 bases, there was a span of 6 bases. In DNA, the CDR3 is TGTGCCAGCAGCGTAGGGGACACCTACAATGAGCAGTTCTTC. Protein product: CASSVGDTYNEQFF. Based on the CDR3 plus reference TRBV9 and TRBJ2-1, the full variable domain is DSGVTQTPKHLITATGQRVTLRCSPRSGDLSVYWYQQSLDQGLQFLIQYYNGEERAKGNILERFSAQQFPDLHSELNLSSLELGDSALYFCASSVGDTYNEQFFGPGTRLTVL.

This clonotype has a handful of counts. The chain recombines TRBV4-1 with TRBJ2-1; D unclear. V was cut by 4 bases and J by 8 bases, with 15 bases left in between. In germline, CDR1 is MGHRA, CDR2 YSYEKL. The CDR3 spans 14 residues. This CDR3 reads CASSPTTPRDEQFF. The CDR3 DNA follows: TGCGCCAGCAGCCCAACCACCCCCCGGGATGAGCAGTTCTTC.

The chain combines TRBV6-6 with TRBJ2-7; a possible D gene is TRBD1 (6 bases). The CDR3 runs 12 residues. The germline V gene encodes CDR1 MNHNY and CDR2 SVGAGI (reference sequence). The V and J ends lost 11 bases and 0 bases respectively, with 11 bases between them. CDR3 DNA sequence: TGTGCCGTGGGGGCAAACTCCTACGAGCAGTACTTC. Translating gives CAVGANSYEQYF.

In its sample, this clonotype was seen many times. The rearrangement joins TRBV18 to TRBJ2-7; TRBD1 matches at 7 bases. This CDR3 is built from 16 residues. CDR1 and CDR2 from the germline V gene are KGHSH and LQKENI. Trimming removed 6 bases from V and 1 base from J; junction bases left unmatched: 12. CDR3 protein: CASSPGQPSQSYEQYF. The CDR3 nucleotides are TGTGCCAGCTCCCCGGGACAGCCTAGTCAATCCTACGAGCAGTACTTC.

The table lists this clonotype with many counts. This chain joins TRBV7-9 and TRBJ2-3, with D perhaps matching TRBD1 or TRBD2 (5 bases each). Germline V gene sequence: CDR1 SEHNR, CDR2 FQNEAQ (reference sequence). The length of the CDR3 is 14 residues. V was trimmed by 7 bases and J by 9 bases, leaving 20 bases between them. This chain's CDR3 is CASTPGPPLWTQYF. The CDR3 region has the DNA TGTGCCAGCACGCCGGGACCCCCATTATGGACGCAGTATTTT.

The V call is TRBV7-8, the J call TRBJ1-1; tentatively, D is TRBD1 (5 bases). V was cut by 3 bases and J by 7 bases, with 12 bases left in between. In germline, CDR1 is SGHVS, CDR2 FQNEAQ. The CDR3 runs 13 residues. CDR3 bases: TGTGCCAGCAGCTTGAGTCGGGACCTTGAAGCTTTCTTT. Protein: CASSLSRDLEAFF.

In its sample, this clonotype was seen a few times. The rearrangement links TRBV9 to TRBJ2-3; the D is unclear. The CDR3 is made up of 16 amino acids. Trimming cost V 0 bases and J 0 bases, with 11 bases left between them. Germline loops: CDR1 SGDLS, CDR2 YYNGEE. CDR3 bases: TGTGCCAGCAGCGTAGGAGCTGGTGGAAGCACAGATACGCAGTATTTT. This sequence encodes CASSVGAGGSTDTQYF.

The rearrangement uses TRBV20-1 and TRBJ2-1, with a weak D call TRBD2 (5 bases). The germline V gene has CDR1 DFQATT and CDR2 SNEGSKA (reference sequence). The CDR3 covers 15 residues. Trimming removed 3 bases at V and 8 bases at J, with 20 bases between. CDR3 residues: CSARGVPGYYDEQFF. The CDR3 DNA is TGCAGTGCTAGGGGTGTTCCGGGATATTACGATGAGCAGTTCTTC.

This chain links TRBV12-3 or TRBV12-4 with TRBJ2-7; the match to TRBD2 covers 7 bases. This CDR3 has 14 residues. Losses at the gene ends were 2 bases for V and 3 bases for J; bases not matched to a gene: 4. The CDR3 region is CASSLSTSIYEQYF. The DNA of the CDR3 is TGTGCCAGCAGTTTATCGACTAGCATCTACGAGCAGTACTTC.

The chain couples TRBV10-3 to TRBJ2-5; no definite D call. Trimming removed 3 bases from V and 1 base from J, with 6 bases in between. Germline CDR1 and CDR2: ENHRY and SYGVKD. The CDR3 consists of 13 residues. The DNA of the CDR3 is TGTGCCATCAGTGACGGTCCCCAAGAGACCCAGTACTTC. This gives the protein CAISDGPQETQYF.

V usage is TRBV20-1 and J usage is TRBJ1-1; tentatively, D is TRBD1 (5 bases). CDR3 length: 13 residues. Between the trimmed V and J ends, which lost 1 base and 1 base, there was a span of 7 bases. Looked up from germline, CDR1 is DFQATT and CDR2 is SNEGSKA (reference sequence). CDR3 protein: CSARGTRNTEAFF. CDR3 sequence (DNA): TGCAGTGCTAGAGGGACAAGGAACACTGAAGCTTTCTTT.

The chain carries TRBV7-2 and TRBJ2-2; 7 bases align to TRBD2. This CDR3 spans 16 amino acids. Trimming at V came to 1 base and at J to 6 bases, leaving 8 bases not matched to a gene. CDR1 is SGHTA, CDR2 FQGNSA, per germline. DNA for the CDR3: TGTGCCAGCAGCTTAGTCTTTGCGGGAGTCCCCGGGGAGCTGTTTTTT. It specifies CASSLVFAGVPGELFF. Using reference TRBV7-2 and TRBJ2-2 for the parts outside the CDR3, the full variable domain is GAGVSQSPSNKVTEKGKDVELRCDPISGHTALYWYRQSLGQGLEFLIYFQGNSAPDKSGLPSDRFSAERTGGSVSTLTIQRTQQEDSAVYLCASSLVFAGVPGELFFGEGSRLTVL.